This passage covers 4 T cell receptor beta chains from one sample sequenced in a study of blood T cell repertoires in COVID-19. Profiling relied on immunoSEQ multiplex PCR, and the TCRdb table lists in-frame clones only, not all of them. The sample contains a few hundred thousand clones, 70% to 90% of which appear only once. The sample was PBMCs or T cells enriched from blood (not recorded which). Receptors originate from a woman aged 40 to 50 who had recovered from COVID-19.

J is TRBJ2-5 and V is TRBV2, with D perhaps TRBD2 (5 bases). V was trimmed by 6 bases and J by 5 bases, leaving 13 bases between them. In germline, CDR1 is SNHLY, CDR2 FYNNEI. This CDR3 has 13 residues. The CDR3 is CASSLGMRETQYF. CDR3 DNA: TGTGCCAGCAGCCTCGGGATGAGGGAGACCCAGTACTTC.

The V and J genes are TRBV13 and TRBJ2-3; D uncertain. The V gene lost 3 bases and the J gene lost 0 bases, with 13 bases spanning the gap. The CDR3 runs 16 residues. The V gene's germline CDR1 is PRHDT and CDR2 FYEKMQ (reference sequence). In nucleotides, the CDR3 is TGTGCCAGCAGCTTCCGCCGGGTCCCTAGCACAGATACGCAGTATTTT. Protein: CASSFRRVPSTDTQYF.

DNA of the CDR3: TGTGCCAGCTCACGGGGGGGCAGTTCGAGCTCTGGGGCCAACGTCCTGACTTTC. Protein: CASSRGGSSSSGANVLTF. This rearrangement joins TRBV18 to TRBJ2-6, with TRBD2 as a possible D gene (7 bases). V lost 4 bases and J lost 0, with 16 bases in between. Germline CDR1 KGHSH, CDR2 LQKENI. This CDR3 is 18 amino acids long. Based on the CDR3 plus reference TRBV18 and TRBJ2-6, the full variable domain is NAGVMQNPRHLVRRRGQEARLRCSPMKGHSHVYWYRQLPEEGLKFMVYLQKENIIDESGMPKERFSAEFPKEGPSILRIQQVVRGDSAAYFCASSRGGSSSSGANVLTFGAGSRLTVL.

CDR3 DNA sequence: TGTGCCTGGAGGACTAGCGTTTTCAGGGGGGAGCTGTTTTTT. It encodes CAWRTSVFRGELFF. The rearrangement joins TRBV30 to TRBJ2-2; 8 bases line up with TRBD2. Trimming at V came to 3 bases and at J to 8 bases, leaving 8 bases not matched to a gene. The CDR3 contains 14 residues. The V gene's germline CDR1 is GTSNPN and CDR2 SVGIG (reference sequence).